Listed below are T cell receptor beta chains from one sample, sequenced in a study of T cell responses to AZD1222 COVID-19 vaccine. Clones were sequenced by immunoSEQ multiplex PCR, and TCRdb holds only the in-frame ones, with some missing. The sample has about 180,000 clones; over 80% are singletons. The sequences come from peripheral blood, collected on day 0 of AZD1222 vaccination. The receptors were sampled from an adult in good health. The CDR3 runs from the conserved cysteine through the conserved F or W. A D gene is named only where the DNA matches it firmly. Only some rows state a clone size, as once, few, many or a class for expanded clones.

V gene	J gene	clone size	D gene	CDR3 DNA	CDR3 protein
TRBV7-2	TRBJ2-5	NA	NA	TGTGCCAGCAGCCCTAAAGAGACCCAGTACTTC	CASSPKETQYF
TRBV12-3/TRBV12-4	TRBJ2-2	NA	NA	TGTGCCAGCACTTCGTCGGCGGGGGAGCTGTTTTTT	CASTSSAGELFF
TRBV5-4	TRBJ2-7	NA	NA	TGTGCCAGCAGCTTTCAGTCCGGGATTTCCGAGCAGTACTTC	CASSFQSGISEQYF
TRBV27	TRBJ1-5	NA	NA	TGTGCCAGCGGAATCAATCAGCCCCAGCATTTT	CASGINQPQHF
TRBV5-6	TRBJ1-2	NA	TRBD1	TGTGCCAGCAGCTTGTGGGGGTCAGGGGGCTACGGCTACACCTTC	CASSLWGSGGYGYTF
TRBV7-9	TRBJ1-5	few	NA	TGTGCCAGCAGCTTAGCACAGGGTGGCAATCAGCCCCAGCATTTT	CASSLAQGGNQPQHF
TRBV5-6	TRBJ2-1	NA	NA	TGTGCCAGCAGCTTGGGCGTTAGCTCCTACAATGAGCAGTTCTTC	CASSLGVSSYNEQFF
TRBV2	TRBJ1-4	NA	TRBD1	TGTGCCAGCCGCTTGGGCCTCGGACAGGGGGCTTTT	CASRLGLGQGAF
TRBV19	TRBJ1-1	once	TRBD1	TGTGCCTCTCGGACAGGGCCGAACACTGAAGCTTTCTTT	CASRTGPNTEAFF
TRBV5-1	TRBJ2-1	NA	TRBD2	TGCGCCAGCAGCTTGGGGACTAGCGGGGATGAGCAGTTCTTC	CASSLGTSGDEQFF
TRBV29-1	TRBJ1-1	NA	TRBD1	TGCAGCGCAAGGACAGGGCTCGGCACTGAAGCTTTCTTT	CSARTGLGTEAFF
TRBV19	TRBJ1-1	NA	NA	TGTGCCAGTAGTATAGGGGGGTTTGATGAAGCTTTCTTT	CASSIGGFDEAFF
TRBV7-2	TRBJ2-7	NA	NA	TGTGCCAGCAGCCTTGGGGTAGCCTTTAGACTTAACGAGCAGTACTTC	CASSLGVAFRLNEQYF
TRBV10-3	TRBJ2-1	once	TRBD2	TGTGCCATCAGTGATGCGGGGGGACGCTCCAATGAGCAGTTCTTC	CAISDAGGRSNEQFF
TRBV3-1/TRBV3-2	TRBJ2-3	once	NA	TGTGCCAGCAGTCGAAAGACAGGTGCAGATACGCAGTATTTT	CASSRKTGADTQYF
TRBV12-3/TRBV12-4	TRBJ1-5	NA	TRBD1	TGTGCCAGCAGTTGGGACAGGTTTCAGCCCCAGCATTTT	CASSWDRFQPQHF
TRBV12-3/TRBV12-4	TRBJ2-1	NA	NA	TGTGCCAGCAGTGGGGTCGGTGAGCAGTTCTTC	CASSGVGEQFF
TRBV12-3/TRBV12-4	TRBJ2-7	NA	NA	TGTGCCAGCAATGGACTGAACTCCTACGAGCAGTACTTC	CASNGLNSYEQYF
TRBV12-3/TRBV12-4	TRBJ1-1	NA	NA	TGTGCCAGCAGTTTAACCCACGGGGAAGCTTTCTTT	CASSLTHGEAFF
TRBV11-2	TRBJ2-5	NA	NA	TGTGCCAGCAGCCCCCTTTTGGGCGGGGGCCAGCAAGAGACCCAGTACTTC	CASSPLLGGGQQETQYF
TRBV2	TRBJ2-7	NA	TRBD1	TGTGCCAGCAGTCCCGGGACAGGCTCCTACGAGCAGTACTTC	CASSPGTGSYEQYF
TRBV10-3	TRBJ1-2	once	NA	TGTGCCATCACCCAAGATAGGGTAACTAACTATGGCTACACCTTC	CAITQDRVTNYGYTF
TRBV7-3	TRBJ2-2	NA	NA	TGTGCCAGCAGCTTAGGGAACACCGGGGAGCTGTTTTTT	CASSLGNTGELFF
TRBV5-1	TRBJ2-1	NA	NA	TGCGCCAGCAGCTTGGTGAGGGACGGAGAGCAGTTCTTC	CASSLVRDGEQFF
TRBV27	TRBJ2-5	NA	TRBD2	TGTGCCAGCAGTTTTATCGGGTCTAGCGGGGGTACGGAGACCCAGTACTTC	CASSFIGSSGGTETQYF
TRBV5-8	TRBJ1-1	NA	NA	TGTGCCAGCAGCTTCCGTACAGGACCGTCCACTGAAGCTTTCTTT	CASSFRTGPSTEAFF
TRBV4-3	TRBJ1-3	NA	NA	TGCGCCAGCAGCCAAGAACTCGGGACCTACTCTGGAAACACCATATATTTT	CASSQELGTYSGNTIYF
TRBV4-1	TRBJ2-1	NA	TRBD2	TGCGCCAGCAGCCCCCCCGGGAGGGCGAACAATGAGCAGTTCTTC	CASSPPGRANNEQFF
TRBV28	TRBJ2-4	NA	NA	TGTGCCAGCAGTTTGAGGGGGGATGGAAACATTCAGTACTTC	CASSLRGDGNIQYF
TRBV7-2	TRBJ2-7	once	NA	TGTGCCAGCAGCTTATTAGGGGCACAATACGAGCAGTACTTC	CASSLLGAQYEQYF
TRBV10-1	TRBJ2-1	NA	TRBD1	TGCGCCAGCAGTGGGTCAGGGGGCAATGAGCAGTTCTTC	CASSGSGGNEQFF
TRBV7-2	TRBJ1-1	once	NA	TGTGCCAGCAGCTTAAGGGACATTGAAGCTTTCTTT	CASSLRDIEAFF
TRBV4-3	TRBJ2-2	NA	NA	TGCGCCAGCAGCGTGCACTGGACGGAGGGGACCGGGGAGCTGTTTTTT	CASSVHWTEGTGELFF
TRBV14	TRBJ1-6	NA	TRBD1	TGTGCCAGCAGTCAGACAGGGCGCAATTCACCCCTCCACTTT	CASSQTGRNSPLHF
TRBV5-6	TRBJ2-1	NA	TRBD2	TGTGCCAGCAGCCCTCTAGCGGGGGCCAACAATGAGCAGTTCTTC	CASSPLAGANNEQFF
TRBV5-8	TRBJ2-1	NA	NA	TGTGCCAGCAGCTTGGGCGGGATTGGAAGGCGGGAGCAGTTCTTC	CASSLGGIGRREQFF
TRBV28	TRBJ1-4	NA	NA	TGTGCCAGCAGTTTATTGGCCCCCTTTGGACATCAACTGTTTTTT	CASSLLAPFGHQLFF
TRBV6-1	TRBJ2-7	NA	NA	TGTGCCAGCAGTGAAGGCACTGCACTGGAGCAGTACTTC	CASSEGTALEQYF
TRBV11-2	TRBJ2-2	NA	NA	TGTGCCAGCAGCTCGATATACACCGGGGAGCTGTTTTTT	CASSSIYTGELFF
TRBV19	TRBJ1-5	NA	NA	TGTGCCAGTAGATCGAGGGTCCAAAATCAGCCCCAGCATTTT	CASRSRVQNQPQHF
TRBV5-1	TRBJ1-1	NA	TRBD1	TGCGCCAGCAGGGACAGGAAGAACACTGAAGCTTTCTTT	CASRDRKNTEAFF
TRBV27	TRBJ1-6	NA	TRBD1	TGTGCCTCTAAGGGGGCGGGCTCACCCCTCCACTTT	CASKGAGSPLHF
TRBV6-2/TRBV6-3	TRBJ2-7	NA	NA	TGTGCCAGCAGCAATCAATACGAGCAGTACTTC	CASSNQYEQYF
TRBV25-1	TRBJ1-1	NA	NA	TGTGCCAGCAGTGAGGCTGGACAGCGCACTGAAGCTTTCTTT	CASSEAGQRTEAFF
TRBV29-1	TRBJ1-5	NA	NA	TGCAGCGTAGCCTCCGGGCCCAATCAGCCCCAGCATTTT	CSVASGPNQPQHF
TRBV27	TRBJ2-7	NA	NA	TGTGCCAGCAGTTTATCTATAGATCAGGGGCTTTCGAGCTACGAGCAGTACTTC	CASSLSIDQGLSSYEQYF
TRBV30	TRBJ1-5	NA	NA	TGTGCCTGGAGTGTAGGTGTGGGGGCATTAGAGCCCCAGCATTTT	CAWSVGVGALEPQHF
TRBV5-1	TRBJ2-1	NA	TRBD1	TGCGCCAGCAGCTCCCCCTCGACAGGGATCGACAATGAGCAGTTCTTC	CASSSPSTGIDNEQFF
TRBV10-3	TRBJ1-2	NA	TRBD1	TGTGCCACCACCACAGGGGATTTTACCTATGGCTACACCTTC	CATTTGDFTYGYTF
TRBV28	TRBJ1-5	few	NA	TGTGCCAGCAGCCCGGCGGTGTGGGGTCAGCCCCAGCATTTT	CASSPAVWGQPQHF
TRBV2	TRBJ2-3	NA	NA	TGTGCCAGCAGTGAAAATGGAATGGAAGCAGATACGCAGTATTTT	CASSENGMEADTQYF
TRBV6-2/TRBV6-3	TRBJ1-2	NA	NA	TGTGCCAGCAGTTACTCCAGGGTAGACCATGGCTACACCTTC	CASSYSRVDHGYTF
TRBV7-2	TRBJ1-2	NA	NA	TGTGCCAGCAGCCCACGGACCTTTGGGGGCTACACCTTC	CASSPRTFGGYTF
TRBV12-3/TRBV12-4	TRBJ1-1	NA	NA	TGTGCCAGCACCAGACGGAACACTGAAGCTTTCTTT	CASTRRNTEAFF
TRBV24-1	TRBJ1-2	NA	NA	TGTGCCACCAGTGATCCGGAGGTCTATGGCTACACCTTC	CATSDPEVYGYTF
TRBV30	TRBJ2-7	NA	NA	TGTGCCTGGAGTCGAAGTTTACAGGGCTGGCAGTACTTC	CAWSRSLQGWQYF
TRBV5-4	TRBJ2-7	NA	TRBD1	TGTGCCAGCAGCCTAGGGGGCTTCAGCTCCTACGAGCAGTACTTC	CASSLGGFSSYEQYF